This entry concerns a single T cell receptor (beta chain). No antigen is known for it. Researchers ran the PCR with 60 Vbeta and 13 Jbeta primers. TCRdb keeps only in-frame clones here, not all; method: immunoSEQ multiplex PCR. Of around 210,000 clones listed, just under 80% are singletons. The sample comes from a study of cytomegalovirus exposure and HLA in healthy donors. Findings and limits, study-wide: A likely sequencing artifact accounted for one observed cluster of highly shared sequence variants. CMV antigen specificity of a few CMV-associated chains was confirmed in vitro. The availability of immune exposure information extended only to CMV serostatus. TCR beta V- and J-gene trimming was later associated with a missense DCLRE1C variant.

The specimen sequenced was PBMCs. This TCR came from a boy aged 10-17 years in good health and CMV-seronegative.

This CDR3 is CASSLTSGVFSYEQYF. CDR3 coding DNA: TGTGCCAGCAGCTTAACTAGCGGTGTCTTTTCCTACGAGCAGTACTTC. V is TRBV5-5 and J is TRBJ2-7; 8 bases are a match to TRBD2. CDR1 is SGHKS and CDR2 is YYEKEE in the germline V gene (reference sequence). The CDR3 contains 16 residues. Trimming took 2 bases from V and 1 from J; bases not matched to a gene: 8.